The entry below describes one TCR beta chain. It has no known antigen specificity. The record has no base qualities; no much larger clone is one base away. In Seattle, one collaborating source enrolled patients while the infection was active and tracked those patients longitudinally over the course of disease. Each collaborating institution followed its own protocols to collect whole blood in K2EDTA tubes. Collaborator samples were shipped for TCRbeta analysis as frozen whole blood, isolated PBMCs, or DNA extracted from either sample type. The immunoSEQ Assay, a bias-controlled multiplex PCR, was used to amplify TCRbeta CDR3 regions from genomic DNA. In the source study's methods: The number of nucleated cells in each sample was estimated by amplification of reference gene primers within the assay. To quantify the absolute abundance of each unique TCRbeta CDR3 rearrangement, sequence reads were collapsed and filtered. For each sample, productive Simpson clonality was calculated by taking the square root of Simpson's diversity index across productive rearrangements. TCRdb carries this immuneACCESS record with in-frame sequences only. Its versions omit some clonotypes, under half of them owing to an unresolved V gene in the studies checked, with the rest unexplained. V, J and clone size derive from that table, while D and trimming were established from the DNA sequence. The sample table contains about 300,000 clones; only one count was recorded for less than 85% of them. Of the sample, almost 1.5% is held by the ten largest clones.

CDR1 and CDR2, looked up from the germline V gene, are SGHTA and FQGTGA. From cysteine to phenylalanine, the CDR3 is 18 amino acids long. Left in the record is the CDR3 DNA by itself, 54 bases read in frame from the first base. V trim: 5 bases; J trim: 0 bases; unmatched bases: 13. This specimen comes from a study of blood T cell repertoires in COVID-19 (dated by TCRdb to about 2020). Regarding the complete study: The collaborator samples originated in the United States, Italy and Spain and spanned the acute and convalescent phases of COVID-19. The prospective study material was composed of cDNA or gDNA derived from T cells, B-cell-depleted T cells, or PBMCs. Subjects who had been exposed to COVID-19, were actively infected with it, or had recovered from it provided the deeply sampled blood TCRbeta repertoires that made up the dataset. A freely available public database, intended as a resource for researchers studying the immune response to SARS-CoV-2, is where the repertoires were released. The samples were drawn from two sources: the first 160 participants of the ongoing ImmuneRACE study, and 1,000 to 1,500 subjects contributed by 6 global collaborators. Sample metadata almost always included a de-identified subject ID, COVID-19 status, age in years and sex. HLA class I and class II types, where available, came from metadata supplied by the sample provider rather than from assay-based typing. Study-level results and caveats: The quantity of clinical and demographic metadata differed by source and by participant and was supplied without curation.

Sequencing used peripheral blood. The chain is encoded by TRBV7-3 joined to TRBJ1-1, and 9 bases in between align with TRBD1. The TCR originated in a human donor with COVID-19, enrolled during active disease. The donor label of this sample is uncertain. The sequenced DNA is TGTGCCAGCAGCCAATCCGGGACAGGGAGCGGCGTGAACACTGAAGCTTTCTTT. This translates into CASSQSGTGSGVNTEAFF. The entire variable domain, with the stretches around the CDR3 drawn from the reference TRBV7-3 and TRBJ1-1 proteins, is GAGVSQTPSNKVTEKGKYVELRCDPISGHTALYWYRQSLGQGPEFLIYFQGTGAADDSGLPNDRFFAVRPEGSVSTLKIQRTERGDSAVYLCASSQSGTGSGVNTEAFFGQGTRLTVV.